The T cell receptor (beta chain) described here comes from a study of T cell responses to AZD1222 COVID-19 vaccine. Germline trimming cut 4 bases from V and 4 bases from J; bases unmatched to any gene: 12. CDR1 and CDR2 from the germline V gene are MGHRA and YSYEKL. This CDR3 region has 18 residues. A few counts support this clone. The antigen is not known. The repertoire was sequenced with immunoSEQ multiplex PCR; TCRdb's copy has only in-frame clones and lacks some. The repertoire has more than 90,000 clones, around nine tenths of them found once; the top ten carry approximately 3.4%. Study-level points and caveats: Seropositive at baseline were only a handful of AZD1222 recipients. Donors, mostly white British, included more females; clonal diversity was possibly underestimated.

The TCR originated in an adult who received the AZD1222 COVID-19 vaccine. Sequenced here: peripheral blood, sampled 28 days after the second AZD1222 dose. J is TRBJ2-7 and V is TRBV4-1, with 14 bases fitting TRBD2. The CDR3 nucleotides are TGCGCCAGCAGCCTCCGACTAGCGGGAGGGTTTTTAAGGTACGAGCAGTACTTC. It yields the protein CASSLRLAGGFLRYEQYF.